The entry that follows covers one TCR beta chain sequence. Read data end 3 residues before the CDR3 end; the end is taken from the germline J gene. V was pared by 5 bases and J by 1 base, with 7 bases of the junction left unmatched. CDR3 length: 15 amino acids. The V gene's germline CDR1 is DFQATT and CDR2 SNEGSKA (reference sequence). This entry comes from a study of T cells in women clearing cervical HPV infection. The assay was immunoSEQ multiplex PCR, and TCRdb's table has in-frame clones only and misses some. In total, the table holds about 24,000 clones. The chain uses TRBV20-1 and TRBJ2-2; TRBD2 matches at 7 bases. This sequence originates from a woman aged 18-69 years with a cervical HPV16 infection that either progressed to CIN3+ or cleared (not recorded which). Sequencing was performed on blood buffy coat. The part of the CDR3 DNA that was read is TGCAGTGCTCCTCTGGCGGGAGTGAACACCGGGGAG. This codes for CSAPLAGVNTGE. The full-length CDR3 reads as CSAPLAGVNTGELFF.